This T cell receptor beta chain was sequenced in a study of blood T cell repertoires in COVID-19. As for the study in general: Samples representing acute and convalescent COVID-19 were sourced from the United States, Italy and Spain. PBMCs, B-cell-depleted T cells, or T cells provided the cDNA or gDNA that made up the material.

Libraries were prepared by immunoSEQ multiplex PCR; TCRdb keeps only in-frame clonotypes and omits some of them. The table has some 200,000 clones, roughly 90% seen once. Trimming removed 6 bases from V and 6 bases from J, with 15 bases in between. CDR1 and CDR2 from the germline V gene are MNHEY and SVGAGI. The CDR3 runs 15 residues. Sequencing was done on a sample of peripheral blood. This TCR was recovered from a woman in her 70s with acute or convalescent COVID-19. The chain employs TRBV6-5 and TRBJ1-6, with D hard to call. The chain's CDR3 is CASRPPGLINSPLHF. The CDR3 DNA is TGTGCCAGCAGACCTCCAGGACTTATTAATTCACCCCTCCACTTT.